This T cell receptor (beta chain) is from a study of T cell repertoires in cytomegalovirus infection (dated 2019 in TCRdb). The study in broad terms: Recently identified HLA-C-restricted CMV epitopes, whose presentation resists viral immunomodulation, were targeted by peptide stimulations together with well-studied HLA-B-restricted epitopes. Donor HLA type was relevant to the analysis, as public TCR beta signatures indicated carriage of CMV infection together with the matching HLA type.

Instrument used: Illumina HiSeq 1500. TCRdb redid the processing of the public reads, applying fastp at Q25 and MiXCR, and retained in-frame beta chains. For every CDR3 protein sequence, its rows merge into one entry that carries the most common genes and DNA. The sample includes a few hundred thousand distinct CDR3 sequences, with under 45% observed a single time. The ten biggest clones cover about half of the sample. This clonotype was seen only a few times. The clone's antigen remains unknown. Base qualities are not provided; no much larger clone lies one nucleotide away. This sample's treatment or condition label indicates: in vitro stimulation with specific CMV peptide epitopes to enrich CMV-specific T cells. General conclusions and limits of the study: The ex vivo response was dominated by HLA-C-restricted CMV-specific TCR beta clonotypes, and the single most frequent clonotype in two of eight donors was supplied by these HLA-C-restricted clonotypes. Cumulative frequency of public TCR beta family members discriminated carriers of CMV infection plus the relevant HLA type in this cohort and an independent approximately 360-donor cohort.

V and J lose 2 bases and 2 bases, and a span of 15 bases separates them. Looking up the germline V gene yields CDR1 SGHTA and CDR2 FQGNSA. The CDR3 starts with the cysteine, ends with the phenylalanine, and has 16 residues. The only DNA kept is the CDR3, 48 bases in frame from the first base. This TCR was sampled from a human donor in good health (CMV status not recorded). Some clones in this sample may be carry-over from other donors' samples. The sequence joins TRBV7-2 to TRBJ1-2, with a tentative D gene TRBD1 over 6 matching bases. The specimen comprised cultured PBMCs, sampled from culture after CMV antigen stimulation. The CDR3 reads as follows: CASSLRGTNGNYGYTF. The nucleotides are TGTGCCAGCAGCTTACGGGGGACAAATGGAAACTATGGCTACACCTTC.